A selection of T cell receptor beta chains follows, all from one sample in a study of cytomegalovirus exposure and HLA in healthy donors. The protocol was immunoSEQ multiplex PCR, while the TCRdb copy is restricted to in-frame clones and leaves out a portion. The data show 300,000 or so clones, with over 75% seen just once and 0.9% to 1% held by the top ten. The sample was PBMCs. The receptors come from a man aged 25 to 40 in good health and CMV-seronegative. The CDR3 runs from the conserved cysteine through the conserved F or W. The D gene is left open where the match is weak. Rows may omit the clone size; those that give it use once, few, many or a size class.

d_gene: NA
j_gene: TRBJ1-5
v_gene: TRBV4-1
abundance: NA
CDR3aa: CASSPLPPGGLQPQHF
CDR3nt: TGCGCCAGCAGCCCTCTGCCTCCCGGGGGGCTTCAGCCCCAGCATTTT

d_gene: TRBD2
j_gene: TRBJ2-3
v_gene: TRBV6-4
abundance: NA
CDR3aa: CATSPDVSGGARDTQYF
CDR3nt: TGTGCCACCAGCCCCGACGTGAGCGGGGGGGCAAGAGATACGCAGTATTTT

d_gene: NA
j_gene: TRBJ1-3
v_gene: TRBV5-1
abundance: NA
CDR3aa: CASSLAVGGSGNTIYF
CDR3nt: TGCGCCAGCAGCTTGGCCGTCGGGGGGTCTGGAAACACCATATATTTT

d_gene: NA
j_gene: TRBJ2-1
v_gene: TRBV6-6
abundance: NA
CDR3aa: CASSWGTGYNEQFF
CDR3nt: TGTGCCAGCAGTTGGGGTACAGGGTACAATGAGCAGTTCTTC

d_gene: TRBD1
j_gene: TRBJ2-3
v_gene: TRBV5-4
abundance: NA
CDR3aa: CASSARDRLTDTQYF
CDR3nt: TGTGCCAGCAGCGCCCGGGACAGGCTCACAGATACGCAGTATTTT

d_gene: NA
j_gene: TRBJ2-7
v_gene: TRBV2
abundance: NA
CDR3aa: CASSVQSYEQYF
CDR3nt: TGTGCCAGCAGTGTACAGTCCTACGAGCAGTACTTC

d_gene: NA
j_gene: TRBJ1-1
v_gene: TRBV28
abundance: NA
CDR3aa: CASSPGLPPEAFF
CDR3nt: TGTGCCAGCAGTCCGGGACTCCCACCTGAAGCTTTCTTT

d_gene: NA
j_gene: TRBJ1-1
v_gene: TRBV4-3
abundance: NA
CDR3aa: CASSRYLNTEAFF
CDR3nt: TGCGCCAGCAGCCGTTACTTGAACACTGAAGCTTTCTTT

d_gene: TRBD2
j_gene: TRBJ2-5
v_gene: TRBV2
abundance: NA
CDR3aa: CASSEGLAGGETQYF
CDR3nt: TGTGCCAGCAGTGAAGGACTAGCGGGGGGGGAGACCCAGTACTTC

d_gene: TRBD1
j_gene: TRBJ1-1
v_gene: TRBV5-1
abundance: NA
CDR3aa: CASSLVLAGGTHTEAFF
CDR3nt: TGCGCCAGCAGCTTGGTTCTGGCAGGGGGGACTCACACTGAAGCTTTCTTT

d_gene: NA
j_gene: TRBJ1-6
v_gene: TRBV10-3
abundance: few
CDR3aa: CAIRAGNNSPLHF
CDR3nt: TGTGCCATCAGGGCAGGGAATAATTCACCCCTCCACTTT

d_gene: TRBD2
j_gene: TRBJ2-4
v_gene: TRBV2
abundance: NA
CDR3aa: CASSPRTPGLAGGDRNIQYF
CDR3nt: TGTGCCAGCAGTCCAAGAACCCCGGGACTAGCGGGGGGGGATAGAAACATTCAGTACTTC

d_gene: TRBD2
j_gene: TRBJ2-1
v_gene: TRBV19
abundance: NA
CDR3aa: CASSWASGPNEQFF
CDR3nt: TGTGCCAGTAGTTGGGCTAGCGGCCCCAATGAGCAGTTCTTC